Reported below is one T cell receptor beta chain. V was pared by 6 bases and J by 1 base, with 12 bases of the junction left unmatched. Germline V gives CDR1 MNHEY, CDR2 SVGEGT. CDR3 length: 18 residues. This sample is part of a study of blood T cell repertoires in COVID-19. Background on the study: Samples of COVID-19 (acute and convalescent) were obtained from the United States, Italy and Spain.

Researchers sorted participants into cohorts using their self-reported clinical history. The recovered donors of Cohort 3 showed two negative PCRs, clearance, or symptom resolution. Sequencing was performed with immunoSEQ multiplex PCR; in TCRdb, only in-frame clones are kept and a portion is missing. Here the sample spans approximately 210,000 clones, 89% being singletons. The sequencing input was PBMCs or T cells enriched from blood (not recorded which). The TCR originated in a woman between 18 and 29 years old who had recovered from COVID-19. The rearrangement links TRBV6-2 or TRBV6-3 to TRBJ2-6; 7 bases agree with TRBD1. Here the CDR3 reads CASSPPGQTDSGANVLTF. Here the CDR3 DNA reads TGTGCCAGCAGCCCTCCGGGACAGACTGATTCTGGGGCCAACGTCCTGACTTTC.